The 20 T cell receptor beta chains in this list originate from one sample, sequenced in a study of PD-1 blockade in classical Hodgkin lymphoma. Profiled with immunoSEQ multiplex PCR; TCRdb holds only in-frame clones, not every one. This table has more than 4,500 clones, around 66% appearing once. Autologous stem cell transplantation was followed by relapse in every patient, and brentuximab vedotin exposure varied. The sequenced sample was peripheral blood mononuclear cells (PBMCs), obtained at baseline. Every receptor here comes from a human donor with classical Hodgkin lymphoma.

This clone was found once. This chain links TRBV10-1 with TRBJ2-3; 11 nucleotides align to TRBD1. The germline V gene has CDR1 WNHNN and CDR2 SYGVQD (reference sequence). J was trimmed by 4 bases and V by 3 bases; bases with no gene match: 6. The CDR3 contains 16 residues. The CDR3 here is CASSEFGQGAADTQYF. In nucleotides, the CDR3 is TGCGCCAGCAGTGAATTCGGACAGGGGGCGGCAGATACGCAGTATTTT.

This CDR3 reads CASSTGQGMNTEAFF. The DNA of the CDR3 is TGTGCCAGCAGCACGGGACAGGGAATGAACACTGAAGCTTTCTTT. The V and J genes are TRBV7-6 and TRBJ1-1, with 9 bases fitting TRBD1. V lost 5 bases, J lost 0 bases, and 4 bases stayed unmatched. Germline V lookup: CDR1 SGHVS, CDR2 FNYEAQ. There are 15 residues in the CDR3.

The chain combines TRBV21-1 with TRBJ2-1; TRBD1, the D gene given by the table, was not confirmed from the DNA. TRBV21-1 is reported as a pseudogene. The CDR3 loop spans 16 amino acids. CDR3 amino acids: CASSKARADIYNEQFF. The CDR3 nucleotides are TGTGCCAGCAGCAAAGCGCGCGCCGACATCTACAATGAGCAGTTCTTC.

The CDR3, as DNA: TGTGCCAGCTCACCTCTTGACAGGGGTCGGCTTGGAAACACCATATATTTT. Translated: CASSPLDRGRLGNTIYF. This rearrangement joins TRBV18 to TRBJ1-3, with TRBD1 identical over 8 bases. This CDR3 spans 17 amino acids. Germline V gene lookup returns CDR1 KGHSH and CDR2 LQKENI. Trimming at V came to 3 bases and at J to 3 bases, leaving 10 bases not matched to a gene.

The gene calls are TRBV10-3 and TRBJ2-5; 15 nucleotides agree with TRBD2. Trimming removed 8 bases from V and 3 bases from J; junction bases left unmatched: 1. CDR1 is ENHRY, CDR2 SYGVKD, per germline. The CDR3 runs to 14 residues. The CDR3 DNA sequence: TGTGCCATCCGGACTAGCGGGGGGGAAGAGACCCAGTACTTC. It codes for CAIRTSGGEETQYF.

By proportion, this clone is medium-sized. The rearrangement uses TRBV27 and TRBJ1-1, with a weak D call TRBD1 (5 bases). V gave up 6 bases and J gave up 4 bases, with 18 bases separating them. From germline, CDR1 is MNHEY and CDR2 SMNVEV (reference sequence). The CDR3 covers 15 residues. The CDR3 loop reads CASRPVRGGVTEAFF. CDR3 sequence (DNA): TGTGCCAGCAGACCAGTCCGTGGAGGGGTCACTGAAGCTTTCTTT.

J is TRBJ2-7 and V is TRBV19; possibly TRBD1 for D (6 bases). CDR3 length: 15 residues. V dropped 6 bases and J dropped 0 bases, with 15 bases sitting between them. Germline loops: CDR1 LNHDA, CDR2 SQIVND (reference sequence). The CDR3 DNA is TGTGCCAGTAGCCGACAGGAGTGGGGCTCCTACGAGCAGTACTTC. It is translated as CASSRQEWGSYEQYF.

This clone was seen once. This rearrangement joins TRBV15 to TRBJ1-1, with unresolved D. V was clipped by 0 bases and J by 1 base, with 18 bases between them. The CDR3 extends over 18 amino acids. Germline V gene sequence: CDR1 LNHNV, CDR2 YYDKDF (reference sequence). CDR3 in DNA: TGTGCCACCAGCAGAGATGACCCCTCGGACCTGGGGAACACTGAAGCTTTCTTT. It yields the protein CATSRDDPSDLGNTEAFF.

The chain couples TRBV15 to TRBJ2-7, with D unresolved. V shed 2 bases and J shed 0 bases, with 11 bases lying between them. This CDR3 spans 15 amino acids. Germline-derived CDR1 and CDR2 are LNHNV and YYDKDF (reference sequence). DNA for the CDR3: TGTGCCACCAGCAGAAGCACTGCGAGCTCCTACGAGCAGTACTTC. It specifies CATSRSTASSYEQYF.

The rearrangement joins TRBV7-3 to TRBJ2-6; D not certain. The CDR3 extends over 17 amino acids. Germline V lookup: CDR1 SGHTA, CDR2 FQGTGA. V lost 2 bases to trimming and J lost 0 bases, with 11 bases between them. In nucleotides, the CDR3 is TGTGCCAGCAGCTTACTCGGAAGGGCCTCTGGGGCCAACGTCCTGACTTTC. Protein product: CASSLLGRASGANVLTF.

This clone was seen a handful of times. The chain is built from TRBV7-7 and TRBJ2-7; D might be TRBD2 (5 bases). The V end was cut by 8 bases, the J end by 0 bases, with 11 bases between. Looked up from germline, CDR1 is SSHAT and CDR2 is FNYEAQ (reference sequence). CDR3 size: 13 residues. CDR3 sequence (DNA): TGTGCCAGCGCGGGTGGGAGCTCCTACGAGCAGTACTTC. It codes for CASAGGSSYEQYF.

This chain joins TRBV5-1 and TRBJ1-2, with no clear D. The CDR3 loop spans 15 amino acids. V was clipped by 4 bases and J by 7 bases, with 20 bases between them. Per the germline V gene, CDR1 is SGHRS and CDR2 is YFSETQ. The CDR3 protein is CASSQGISDPSGYTF. The CDR3 bases are TGCGCCAGCAGCCAAGGTATAAGCGACCCTAGTGGCTACACCTTC.

This clone showed up just a few times. J is TRBJ1-1 and V is TRBV27; 8 positions agree with TRBD1. Germline loops: CDR1 MNHEY, CDR2 SMNVEV (reference sequence). The CDR3 is 17 amino acids. J was trimmed by 0 bases and V by 2 bases; bases with no gene match: 8. The CDR3 loop is CASSLIPSGGMNTEAFF. DNA of the CDR3: TGTGCCAGCAGTTTAATCCCGTCAGGGGGCATGAACACTGAAGCTTTCTTT.

The DNA of the CDR3 is TGTGCCAGCTCACCGATGCAGGGTCGGAACACTGAAGCTTTCTTT. Its protein product is CASSPMQGRNTEAFF. The J gene is TRBJ1-1, the V gene TRBV18; D perhaps matches TRBD1 (5 bases). Trimming left V 3 bases short and J 1 base short, with 12 bases between. Germline V gene lookup returns CDR1 KGHSH and CDR2 LQKENI. The CDR3 sequence is 15 residues long. Based on the CDR3 plus reference TRBV18 and TRBJ1-1, the full variable domain is NAGVMQNPRHLVRRRGQEARLRCSPMKGHSHVYWYRQLPEEGLKFMVYLQKENIIDESGMPKERFSAEFPKEGPSILRIQQVVRGDSAAYFCASSPMQGRNTEAFFGQGTRLTVV.

The chain recombines TRBV28 with TRBJ1-1; D uncertain. The germline V gene encodes CDR1 MDHEN and CDR2 SYDVKM. The CDR3 runs 14 residues. V was clipped by 5 bases and J by 6 bases, with 16 bases between them. As DNA, the CDR3 is TGTGCCAGCAGTCCCTCTTACACCGCCGCTGAAGCTTTCTTT. Its protein is CASSPSYTAAEAFF.

By frequency in the sample, this clone is medium-sized. V and J are TRBV5-1 and TRBJ2-6; D remains unclear. The germline V and J ends were trimmed by 1 base and 3 bases, with 2 bases remaining between them. The CDR3 contains 13 residues. Germline CDR1 and CDR2: SGHRS and YFSETQ. CDR3 in amino acids: CASSLLGANVLTF. The CDR3 coding sequence is TGCGCCAGCAGCTTGCTTGGGGCCAACGTCCTGACTTTC.

The chain joins TRBV9 to TRBJ2-5, with 7 bases lining up with TRBD1. The CDR3 is 16 residues long. The V and J ends lost 0 bases and 3 bases, in that order; junction bases with no gene match: 8. The germline V gene has CDR1 SGDLS and CDR2 YYNGEE. CDR3 residues: CASSVANGGQKETQYF. For the CDR3, the DNA is TGTGCCAGCAGCGTAGCCAATGGGGGACAGAAAGAGACCCAGTACTTC.

CDR3 DNA: TGTGCCAGCAGCTTAGATCCTGGGGCGGAGCTGTTTTTT. It is translated as CASSLDPGAELFF. The chain has TRBV11-3 and TRBJ2-2, with D perhaps matching TRBD1 (5 bases). Trimming left V 0 bases short and J 10 bases short, with 9 bases between. The germline V gene encodes CDR1 SGHNT and CDR2 YENEEA. This CDR3 contains 13 residues.

The chain couples TRBV5-1 to TRBJ2-5; TRBD2 agrees at 12 bases. Germline V gene lookup returns CDR1 SGHRS and CDR2 YFSETQ. V was pared by 4 bases and J by 1 base, with 5 bases of the junction left unmatched. CDR3 size: 16 residues. This chain's CDR3 is CASSLWTSGVQETQYF. The DNA of the CDR3 is TGCGCCAGCAGCCTCTGGACTAGCGGGGTCCAAGAGACCCAGTACTTC.

The chain uses TRBV28 and TRBJ2-3, with D perhaps matching TRBD1 (7 bases). The CDR3 has 19 residues. Germline V gene data show CDR1 as MDHEN and CDR2 as SYDVKM. V lost 5 bases and J lost 4, with 28 bases in between. The DNA for the CDR3 is TGTGCCAGCAGTCGAGGGGCGGGGTACAGGGGCGAGGTTGCAGATACGCAGTATTTT. It specifies CASSRGAGYRGEVADTQYF.